The 27 T cell receptor beta chains below all came from one sample that was sequenced in a study of cytomegalovirus exposure and HLA in healthy donors (dated by TCRdb to the late 2010s). Receptors were amplified or captured by the immunoSEQ multiplex PCR assay. For the multiplex PCR, a mixture combining 60 forward primers for TCR Vbeta segments and 13 reverse primers for TCR Jbeta segments was used. TCRdb provides this immuneACCESS table in a form limited to in-frame rearrangements. Some clones are lacking; in checked studies, under half of them reflect an unresolved V gene, and why the rest are absent is not known. The sample's own table lists more than 55,000 clones. The ten largest clones add up to 4.5% to 6.5% of the sample. Sequencing was carried out using PBMCs. These receptors all come from a woman between 40 and 50 years old in good health and CMV-seropositive.

V is TRBV19 and J is TRBJ1-1; D gene unclear. Germline V gene sequence: CDR1 LNHDA, CDR2 SQIVND (reference sequence). CDR3 length: 14 amino acids. Trimming removed 2 bases at V and 1 base at J, with 8 bases between. The CDR3 region is CASSIWAGNTEAFF. The CDR3 DNA reads as TGTGCCAGTAGTATATGGGCAGGGAACACTGAAGCTTTCTTT. Full variable domain (rest looked up from reference TRBV19 and TRBJ1-1): DGGITQSPKYLFRKEGQNVTLSCEQNLNHDAMYWYRQDPGQGLRLIYYSQIVNDFQKGDIAEGYSVSREKKESFPLTVTSAQKNPTAFYLCASSIWAGNTEAFFGQGTRLTVV.

This chain joins TRBV10-3 and TRBJ2-6, with 8 bases matching TRBD2. V dropped 7 bases and J dropped 0; count of bases not matched to a gene: 5. Germline CDR1 ENHRY, CDR2 SYGVKD. The CDR3 sequence is 16 residues long. Here the CDR3 reads CAITGAGGSGANVLTF. The CDR3 nucleotides read TGTGCCATCACGGGGGCGGGAGGCTCTGGGGCCAACGTCCTGACTTTC.

The chain joins TRBV7-9 to TRBJ2-3, with 9 bases matching TRBD1. Germline V CDR1 and CDR2: SEHNR, FQNEAQ (reference sequence). The CDR3 consists of 16 residues. V lost 2 bases to trimming and J lost 2 bases; unmatched junction nucleotides: 5. In DNA, the CDR3 is TGTGCCAGCAGCTTATACGGACAGGGGACCACAGATACGCAGTATTTT. It yields the protein CASSLYGQGTTDTQYF.

The V gene is TRBV5-1, the J gene TRBJ1-1, with D unclear. The germline CDR1 and CDR2 sequences are SGHRS and YFSETQ. The CDR3 is 12 amino acids. Here the CDR3 reads CAPSLKNTEAFF. CDR3 in DNA: TGCGCACCTAGTCTTAAGAACACTGAAGCTTTCTTT. Variable domain in full (rest from reference TRBV5-1 and TRBJ1-1): KAGVTQTPRYLIKTRGQQVTLSCSPISGHRSVSWYQQTPGQGLQFLFEYFSETQRNKGNFPGRFSGRQFSNSRSEMNVSTLELGDSALYLCAPSLKNTEAFFGQGTRLTVV.

V usage is TRBV28 and J usage is TRBJ2-2, with TRBD1 identical over 7 bases. The CDR3 covers 14 residues. Germline-derived CDR1 and CDR2 are MDHEN and SYDVKM. Unmatched junction bases numbered 7, after V lost 6 bases and J lost 6 bases. The CDR3 reads CASRIDRAAGELFF. In DNA form, the CDR3 reads TGTGCCAGCAGGATAGACAGGGCGGCCGGGGAGCTGTTTTTT.

This chain links TRBV29-1 with TRBJ2-3; 11 bases match TRBD1. The CDR3 has 13 residues. With V trimmed by 8 bases and J by 5 bases, 6 bases remained unmatched. Per germline, CDR1 SQVTM and CDR2 ANQGSEA. CDR3 bases: TGCAGCACCCGGGGGACAGGGGGAGATACGCAGTATTTT. It encodes CSTRGTGGDTQYF.

The chain carries TRBV5-1 and TRBJ2-2, with 8 bases aligning to TRBD2. V dropped 5 bases and J dropped 6; count of bases not matched to a gene: 3. The V gene's germline CDR1 is SGHRS and CDR2 YFSETQ. This CDR3 spans 13 amino acids. The CDR3 spells CASRRGLAGELFF. The CDR3, as DNA: TGCGCCAGCAGAAGGGGACTAGCCGGGGAGCTGTTTTTT.

The chain is built from TRBV5-1 and TRBJ1-2, with 9 bases identical to TRBD1. The CDR3 is 13 amino acids. After removal of 5 bases from V and 7 bases from J, the junction contained 6 bases not matched to a gene. The germline V gene encodes CDR1 SGHRS and CDR2 YFSETQ. CDR3 coding DNA: TGCGCCAGCAGAGAACAGGGGGCGGGTGGCTACACCTTC. The encoded protein is CASREQGAGGYTF.

The V call is TRBV11-2, the J call TRBJ2-1; the match to TRBD2 covers 9 bases. The CDR3 has 17 amino acids. The germline V gene has CDR1 SGHAT and CDR2 FQNNGV. V lost 0 bases and J lost 9; bases outside the gene matches: 12. This chain's CDR3 is CASSLEGSGRIYGEQFF. CDR3 DNA: TGTGCCAGCAGCTTAGAGGGTAGCGGGAGAATTTACGGTGAGCAGTTCTTC. The variable domain in full, completed from reference TRBV11-2 and TRBJ2-1, reads EAGVAQSPRYKIIEKRQSVAFWCNPISGHATLYWYQQILGQGPKLLIQFQNNGVVDDSQLPKDRFSAERLKGVDSTLKIQPAKLEDSAVYLCASSLEGSGRIYGEQFFGPGTRLTVL.

The chain is built from TRBV7-9 and TRBJ2-7; TRBD1 agrees at 7 bases. The CDR3 covers 11 residues. Trimming at V came to 1 base and at J to 9 bases, leaving 0 bases not matched to a gene. Per the germline V gene, CDR1 is SEHNR and CDR2 is FQNEAQ (reference sequence). CDR3 in amino acids: CASSLEGAQYF. The CDR3 DNA reads TGTGCCAGCAGCTTAGAGGGGGCGCAGTACTTC. Supplemented by reference TRBV7-9 and TRBJ2-7, the full variable domain reads DTGVSQNPRHKITKRGQNVTFRCDPISEHNRLYWYRQTLGQGPEFLTYFQNEAQLEKSRLLSDRFSAERPKGSFSTLEIQRTEQGDSAMYLCASSLEGAQYFGPGTRLTVT.

V is TRBV9 and J is TRBJ2-5, with TRBD1 matching over 9 bases. Germline-derived CDR1 and CDR2 are SGDLS and YYNGEE. This CDR3 spans 16 amino acids. V gave up 0 bases and J gave up 5 bases; unmatched junction bases: 8. The CDR3: CASSVGQGVGEETQYF. CDR3 nucleotides: TGTGCCAGCAGCGTAGGACAGGGGGTAGGGGAGGAGACCCAGTACTTC.

The rearrangement uses TRBV5-4 and TRBJ2-3, with a possible D match to TRBD1 (5 bases). The CDR3 consists of 15 residues. The V end was cut by 0 bases, the J end by 0 bases, with 8 bases between. Germline V lookup: CDR1 SGHNT, CDR2 YYREEE (reference sequence). DNA of the CDR3: TGTGCCAGCAGCTTGGGGGGCGAGAGCACAGATACGCAGTATTTT. It codes for CASSLGGESTDTQYF.

This chain links TRBV5-1 with TRBJ2-5, with D perhaps matching TRBD2 (6 bases). Germline V gives CDR1 SGHRS, CDR2 YFSETQ. The CDR3 runs to 17 residues. The V gene lost 4 bases and the J gene lost 5 bases, with 24 bases spanning the gap. As DNA, the CDR3 is TGCGCCAGCAGCCTACTTAGCGGCTATAAACTCGGGGAGACCCAGTACTTC. Amino acids: CASSLLSGYKLGETQYF.

The chain has TRBV6-4 and TRBJ2-1; 13 positions agree with TRBD2. The V gene's germline CDR1 is MRHNA and CDR2 SNTAGT. V lost 0 bases to trimming and J lost 5 bases; unmatched junction nucleotides: 1. The CDR3 covers 16 residues. The CDR3, as DNA: TGTGCCAGCAGTGACTCTACTAGCGGGGGGGACAATGAGCAGTTCTTC. This gives the protein CASSDSTSGGDNEQFF.

The rearrangement uses TRBV19 and TRBJ2-6; 10 bases align to TRBD1. J gave up 0 bases and V 11 bases, and 7 bases lay outside the gene matches. In germline, CDR1 is LNHDA, CDR2 SQIVND (reference sequence). The CDR3 totals 16 residues. CDR3 protein: CAGERTGGSGANVLTF. The CDR3 DNA reads as TGTGCCGGGGAACGGACAGGGGGCTCTGGGGCCAACGTCCTGACTTTC.

V and J are TRBV27 and TRBJ2-7, with 8 bases identical to TRBD2. The V gene's germline CDR1 is MNHEY and CDR2 SMNVEV (reference sequence). CDR3 length equals 13 residues. With 4 bases clipped from V and 3 bases from J, the junction kept 2 bases outside the gene matches. CDR3 sequence (DNA): TGTGCCAGCAGTTCCGGGACTAGCTACGAGCAGTACTTC. It yields the protein CASSSGTSYEQYF.

The chain links TRBV9 to TRBJ2-7, with D hard to call. Germline CDR1 and CDR2: SGDLS and YYNGEE. The ends were cut back, 0 bases at V and 0 bases at J, with 10 bases in the middle. The CDR3 is 15 residues long. The CDR3 DNA reads as TGTGCCAGCAGCGTAGACAAGACTTACTCCTACGAGCAGTACTTC. It translates to CASSVDKTYSYEQYF.

The gene calls are TRBV4-1 and TRBJ2-1; a weak D match, TRBD1 (5 bases). Per germline, CDR1 MGHRA and CDR2 YSYEKL. Trimming stripped 0 bases from V and 8 bases from J, with 11 bases between. This CDR3 has 14 residues. CDR3 nucleotide sequence: TGCGCCAGCAGCCAAGATCAGGGCGACTATGAGCAGTTCTTC. Protein: CASSQDQGDYEQFF.

The chain couples TRBV4-1 to TRBJ2-5, with a possible D match to TRBD2 (6 bases). V was shortened by 6 bases and J by 11 bases, with 22 bases between the two germline ends. Germline values: CDR1 MGHRA, CDR2 YSYEKL. There are 14 residues in the CDR3. In DNA, the CDR3 is TGCGCCAGCAGGTCGGGGGACGGGCTGCTTGAGCAGTACTTC. Encoded protein: CASRSGDGLLEQYF.

CDR3 DNA: TGTGCCAGCAGCTCTTGGACAGGGGACGTCGTTACTTCAGATACGCAGTATTTT. Amino acid sequence: CASSSWTGDVVTSDTQYF. The gene calls are TRBV5-6 and TRBJ2-3; 9 bases map to TRBD1. CDR3 length equals 18 residues. J lost 4 bases, V lost 3 bases, and 15 bases had no gene match. Germline values: CDR1 SGHDT, CDR2 YYEEEE.

The chain recombines TRBV2 with TRBJ2-6; 9 nucleotides agree with TRBD1. Looked up from germline, CDR1 is SNHLY and CDR2 is FYNNEI. The CDR3 runs 16 residues. The ends lost 2 bases at V and 2 bases at J; junction bases unmatched: 1. CDR3 region: CASSETGGAGANVLTF. In nucleotides, the CDR3 is TGTGCCAGCAGTGAAACAGGGGGCGCTGGGGCCAACGTCCTGACTTTC. Using reference TRBV2 and TRBJ2-6 for the parts outside the CDR3, the full variable domain is EPEVTQTPSHQVTQMGQEVILRCVPISNHLYFYWYRQILGQKVEFLVSFYNNEISEKSEIFDDQFSVERPDGSNFTLKIRSTKLEDSAMYFCASSETGGAGANVLTFGAGSRLTVL.

The chain combines TRBV6-1 with TRBJ1-2, with D possibly matching TRBD1 (6 bases). Germline V gene lookup returns CDR1 MNHNS and CDR2 SASEGT. Deletions cut 4 bases from V and 6 bases from J, with 12 bases between. This CDR3 spans 13 amino acids. CDR3 in amino acids: CASSARGIDGYTF. The CDR3 coding sequence is TGTGCCAGCAGTGCCAGGGGAATCGATGGCTACACCTTC.

The chain recombines TRBV18 with TRBJ2-2; D is perhaps TRBD1 (5 bases). Between the trimmed V and J ends, which lost 3 bases and 7 bases, there was a span of 12 bases. CDR1 is KGHSH and CDR2 is LQKENI in the germline V gene. The CDR3 length is 14 residues. The CDR3 coding sequence is TGTGCCAGCTCACCCAGGGTGGCGGACGGGGAGCTGTTTTTT. This sequence encodes CASSPRVADGELFF.

The V call is TRBV7-3, the J call TRBJ2-7; tentatively, D is TRBD2 (7 bases). The V gene lost 1 base and the J gene lost 3 bases, with 13 bases spanning the gap. The CDR3 is 15 amino acids. The germline CDR1 and CDR2 sequences are SGHTA and FQGTGA. CDR3 DNA sequence: TGTGCCAGCAGCTTAAGCGGGGGCCCCGACTACGAGCAGTACTTC. Its protein is CASSLSGGPDYEQYF.

The rearrangement links TRBV6-5 to TRBJ2-7; TRBD2 matches 9 bases. J gave up 2 bases and V 3 bases, and 8 bases lay outside the gene matches. Germline values: CDR1 MNHEY, CDR2 SVGAGI. CDR3 size: 16 residues. CDR3 region: CASSYSLAGVAYEQYF. The DNA of the CDR3 is TGTGCCAGCAGTTATTCATTAGCGGGAGTCGCCTACGAGCAGTACTTC.

The gene calls are TRBV7-2 and TRBJ1-2; 7 bases align to TRBD1. Germline loops: CDR1 SGHTA, CDR2 FQGNSA. There are 15 residues in the CDR3. V gave up 3 bases and J gave up 1 base; unmatched junction bases: 5. The CDR3 region has the DNA TGTGCCAGCAGCTTCAGCCGGGACAGTAACTATGGCTACACCTTC. Amino acids: CASSFSRDSNYGYTF.

The V call is TRBV18, the J call TRBJ2-2; perhaps TRBD2 as D (6 bases). Trimming pared 6 bases from V and 2 bases from J, leaving 13 bases between. This CDR3 is 15 amino acids long. CDR1 is KGHSH and CDR2 is LQKENI in the germline V gene. CDR3 DNA: TGTGCCAGCTCGGAGGGACTCCTTAACACCGGGGAGCTGTTTTTT. Translating it yields CASSEGLLNTGELFF.